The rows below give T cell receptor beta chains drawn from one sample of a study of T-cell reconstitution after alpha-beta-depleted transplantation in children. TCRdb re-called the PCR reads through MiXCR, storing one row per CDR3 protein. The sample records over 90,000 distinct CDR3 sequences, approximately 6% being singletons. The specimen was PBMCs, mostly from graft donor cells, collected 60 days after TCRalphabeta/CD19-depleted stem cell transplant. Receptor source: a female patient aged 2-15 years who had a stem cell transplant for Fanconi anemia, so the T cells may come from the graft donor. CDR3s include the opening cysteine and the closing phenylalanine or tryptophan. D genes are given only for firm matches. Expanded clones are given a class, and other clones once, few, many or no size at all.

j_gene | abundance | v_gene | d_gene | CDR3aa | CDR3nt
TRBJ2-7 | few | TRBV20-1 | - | CSARALGEVGYEQYF | TGCAGTGCTAGGGCTCTCGGAGAGGTCGGCTACGAGCAGTACTTC
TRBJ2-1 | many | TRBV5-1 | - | CASSLLGVAGNEQFF | TGCGCCAGCAGCTTGCTCGGGGTCGCAGGCAATGAGCAGTTCTTC
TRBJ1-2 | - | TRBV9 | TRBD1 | CASSVGTGPFGYTF | TGTGCCAGCAGCGTAGGGACAGGGCCTTTTGGCTACACCTTC
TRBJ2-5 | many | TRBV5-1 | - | CASSSAGNQETQYF | TGCGCCAGCAGCTCGGCGGGTAACCAAGAGACCCAGTACTTC
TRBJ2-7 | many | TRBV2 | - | CASRTLDLVNYEQYF | TGTGCCAGCAGAACTTTGGACCTAGTTAATTACGAGCAGTACTTC
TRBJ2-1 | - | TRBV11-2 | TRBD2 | CASSSPLTSGRALGEQFF | TGTGCCAGCAGCTCACCCCTGACTAGCGGGAGGGCCCTAGGTGAGCAGTTCTTC
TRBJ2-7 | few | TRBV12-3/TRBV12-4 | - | CASSLPPSYEQYF | TGTGCCAGCAGTTTGCCCCCCAGCTACGAGCAGTACTTC
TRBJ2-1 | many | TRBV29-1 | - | CSVEQFPGRGSYNEQFF | TGCAGCGTTGAGCAGTTCCCCGGGAGAGGATCATACAATGAGCAGTTCTTC
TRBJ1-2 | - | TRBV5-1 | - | CASSRFLRDTDGYTF | TGCGCCAGCAGCAGGTTTCTCCGGGACACGGATGGCTACACCTTC
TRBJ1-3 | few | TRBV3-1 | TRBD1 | CASSLGQPISGNTIYF | TGTGCCAGCAGCCTGGGACAGCCTATCTCTGGAAACACCATATATTTT
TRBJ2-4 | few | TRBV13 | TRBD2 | CASSRYIRLAGRLAKNIQYF | TGTGCCAGCAGCCGGTACATAAGACTAGCGGGTCGACTAGCCAAAAACATTCAGTACTTC